The T cell receptor beta chain described here comes from a study of blood T cell repertoires in COVID-19. The V and J ends lost 6 bases and 0 bases respectively, with 10 bases between them. There are 13 residues in the CDR3. Germline CDR1 reads SQVTM; CDR2 reads ANQGSEA. Clinical histories supplied by participants themselves formed the basis of cohort assignment. In the authors' workflow: Amplifying reference gene primers gave estimates of nucleated cell counts. TCRdb keeps only in-frame clones here, not all; method: immunoSEQ multiplex PCR. V and J calls plus clone size are reproduced from that table; the DNA served to infer D and trimming. This repertoire shows 270,000 or so clones, about 91% found once; its top ten account for roughly 1.2%.

The TCR was taken from a woman between 35 and 50 years old with acute COVID-19. The chain carries TRBV29-1 and TRBJ2-3; no firm D call. Sample: PBMCs or T cells enriched from blood (not recorded which). The CDR3 DNA sequence: TGCAGCGTCAGCGTTACTAGCACAGATACGCAGTATTTT. Protein product: CSVSVTSTDTQYF.